This TCR beta chain emerged from a study of Graves' ophthalmopathy and Graves' hyperthyroidism. Overall study results and limits: A 13-signature model separated ophthalmopathy from stable hyperthyroidism, 85% to 90% sensitivity, about 81% specificity.

Germline trimming cut 6 bases from V and 5 bases from J; bases unmatched to any gene: 9. This CDR3 comprises 14 residues. This clonotype was picked up a small number of times. No antigen is known for it. Establishment of the diagnosis relied upon clinical symptoms, serum thyroxine, TRAb, thyroid ultrasound and orbital computed tomography. PBMCs were isolated by Ficoll-Paque density gradient centrifugation, using around 10 ml of fresh peripheral blood as the starting material. Amplification of the TCR beta CDR3 regions used RNA transcripts (as template). First-round RT-PCR with HTBI primers preceded a second-round multiplex PCR. TCRdb fed the multiplex PCR reads into MiXCR, producing one record per CDR3 protein. The sample shows around 670,000 distinct CDR3 sequences, 40% of them seen only once.

The V gene is TRBV12-3 or TRBV12-4, the J gene TRBJ2-7; TRBD2 agrees at 8 bases. This TCR derives from an adult man with Graves' ophthalmopathy. The material sequenced was peripheral blood. The CDR3 DNA sequence: TGTGCCAGCAGCGCTGCGGGGGGCAACGACGAGCAGTACTTC. The encoded protein is CASSAAGGNDEQYF.